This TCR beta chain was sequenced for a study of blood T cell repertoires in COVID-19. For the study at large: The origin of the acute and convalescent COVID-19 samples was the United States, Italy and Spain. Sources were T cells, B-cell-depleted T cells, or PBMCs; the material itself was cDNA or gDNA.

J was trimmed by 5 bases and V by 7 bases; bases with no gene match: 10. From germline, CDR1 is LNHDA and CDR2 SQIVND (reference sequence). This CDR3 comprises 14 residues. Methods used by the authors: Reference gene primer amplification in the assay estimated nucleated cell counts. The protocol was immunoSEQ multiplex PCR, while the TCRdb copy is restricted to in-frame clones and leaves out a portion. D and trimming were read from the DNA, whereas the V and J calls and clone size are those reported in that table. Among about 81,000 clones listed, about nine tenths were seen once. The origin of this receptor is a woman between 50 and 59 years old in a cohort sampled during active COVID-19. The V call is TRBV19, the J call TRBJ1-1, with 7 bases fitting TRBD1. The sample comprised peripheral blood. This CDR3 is CASTSTGAVTEAFF. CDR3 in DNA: TGTGCCAGTACCTCAACAGGGGCCGTTACTGAAGCTTTCTTT.